These T cell receptor beta chains were read from a single sample in a study of response to subunit inactivated influenza vaccine. TCRdb independently ran MiXCR on the RT-PCR reads; one entry per CDR3 protein. The profile shows more than 450,000 distinct CDR3 sequences, roughly 12% of them singletons. This sample also belongs to another study, concerning T cells expressing NK-cell markers.

This specimen was PBMCs from blood, taken on the day of vaccination. The receptors originated from a man aged 50 to 59 who received an inactivated influenza vaccine. The CDR3 runs from the conserved cysteine through the conserved F or W. D genes are given only for firm matches. The size field is filled for only some rows; it gives once, few, many or a size class.

v_call: TRBV4-1; d_call: .; clone_size: .; j_call: TRBJ2-7; cdr3_aa: CVSSQGPTGASYEQYF; cdr3_nt: TGCGTCAGCAGCCAAGGCCCGACCGGAGCTTCCTACGAGCAGTACTTC
v_call: TRBV5-1; d_call: .; clone_size: .; j_call: TRBJ2-5; cdr3_aa: CASSLGTKVGETQYF; cdr3_nt: TGCGCCAGCAGCTTGGGAACCAAGGTGGGGGAGACCCAGTACTTC
v_call: TRBV5-1; d_call: .; clone_size: .; j_call: TRBJ2-7; cdr3_aa: CASSLFATASYEQYF; cdr3_nt: TGCGCCAGCAGCTTGTTTGCGACAGCCTCCTACGAGCAGTACTTC
v_call: TRBV7-2; d_call: .; clone_size: .; j_call: TRBJ1-5; cdr3_aa: CASSSQGGFNQPQHF; cdr3_nt: TGTGCCAGCAGCTCCCAAGGGGGGTTCAATCAGCCCCAGCATTTT
v_call: TRBV4-3; d_call: .; clone_size: .; j_call: TRBJ2-5; cdr3_aa: CASSHSPTYLETQYF; cdr3_nt: TGCGCCAGCAGCCACTCACCGACGTATCTGGAGACCCAGTACTTC
v_call: TRBV12-3/TRBV12-4; d_call: .; clone_size: few; j_call: TRBJ1-2; cdr3_aa: CASSLASTGPYGYTF; cdr3_nt: TGTGCCAGCAGTTTAGCTTCCACAGGGCCCTATGGCTACACCTTC
v_call: TRBV7-2; d_call: .; clone_size: .; j_call: TRBJ2-5; cdr3_aa: CASSLVIGVREPETQYF; cdr3_nt: TGTGCCAGCAGCTTAGTCATTGGGGTGAGGGAACCAGAGACCCAGTACTTC
v_call: TRBV2; d_call: TRBD1; clone_size: few; j_call: TRBJ1-2; cdr3_aa: CASRGTGDRNYGYTF; cdr3_nt: TGTGCCAGCAGGGGGACAGGGGACCGAAACTATGGCTACACCTTC
v_call: TRBV12-3/TRBV12-4; d_call: .; clone_size: many; j_call: TRBJ2-1; cdr3_aa: CASSLREMYNEQFF; cdr3_nt: TGTGCCAGCAGTCTTCGGGAGATGTACAATGAGCAGTTCTTC
v_call: TRBV27; d_call: .; clone_size: few; j_call: TRBJ2-1; cdr3_aa: CASNPPPVDEQFF; cdr3_nt: TGTGCCAGCAACCCCCCGCCTGTCGATGAGCAGTTCTTC
v_call: TRBV5-1; d_call: .; clone_size: .; j_call: TRBJ2-7; cdr3_aa: CASSSGGAIEQYF; cdr3_nt: TGCGCCAGCAGTTCCGGGGGAGCTATCGAGCAGTACTTC
v_call: TRBV5-6; d_call: TRBD1; clone_size: .; j_call: TRBJ2-5; cdr3_aa: CASSFYRGHGETQYF; cdr3_nt: TGTGCCAGCAGCTTTTACAGGGGGCATGGGGAGACCCAGTACTTC
v_call: TRBV28; d_call: TRBD2; clone_size: many; j_call: TRBJ2-7; cdr3_aa: CASSTRTSGRYEQYF; cdr3_nt: TGTGCCAGCAGCACCCGAACTAGCGGGAGGTACGAGCAGTACTTC
v_call: TRBV5-1; d_call: .; clone_size: .; j_call: TRBJ2-7; cdr3_aa: CASSAGQIGTGEQYF; cdr3_nt: TGCGCCAGCAGCGCCGGACAGATTGGGACTGGTGAGCAGTACTTC
v_call: TRBV6-2/TRBV6-3; d_call: TRBD2; clone_size: .; j_call: TRBJ2-7; cdr3_aa: CASSNPGLAAESSYEQYF; cdr3_nt: TGTGCCAGCAGCAACCCGGGACTAGCGGCTGAGAGCTCCTACGAGCAGTACTTC
v_call: TRBV29-1; d_call: TRBD2; clone_size: many; j_call: TRBJ2-3; cdr3_aa: CSVLSGSTDTQYF; cdr3_nt: TGCAGCGTACTTAGCGGGAGCACAGATACGCAGTATTTT
v_call: TRBV5-1; d_call: .; clone_size: .; j_call: TRBJ1-2; cdr3_aa: CASSQQDPTYGYTF; cdr3_nt: TGCGCCAGCAGCCAACAGGATCCTACCTATGGCTACACCTTC
v_call: TRBV3-1; d_call: .; clone_size: .; j_call: TRBJ2-7; cdr3_aa: CASSQAAASYEQYF; cdr3_nt: TGTGCCAGCAGCCAAGCGGCGGCCTCCTACGAGCAGTACTTC
v_call: TRBV27; d_call: .; clone_size: few; j_call: TRBJ2-5; cdr3_aa: CASRRAKRPQETQYF; cdr3_nt: TGTGCCAGCAGGCGGGCCAAGAGGCCCCAAGAGACCCAGTACTTC
v_call: TRBV18; d_call: TRBD2; clone_size: .; j_call: TRBJ2-1; cdr3_aa: CASSPLREGRGVEQFF; cdr3_nt: TGTGCCAGCTCACCATTGCGGGAGGGCCGAGGGGTTGAGCAGTTCTTC
v_call: TRBV27; d_call: .; clone_size: few; j_call: TRBJ2-5; cdr3_aa: CASSLSGVAETQYF; cdr3_nt: TGTGCCAGCAGTTTATCAGGGGTCGCAGAGACCCAGTACTTC
v_call: TRBV7-3; d_call: TRBD1; clone_size: .; j_call: TRBJ2-7; cdr3_aa: CASSLTGTGSEQYF; cdr3_nt: TGTGCCAGCAGCTTGACAGGGACAGGGAGCGAGCAGTACTTC
v_call: TRBV4-3; d_call: .; clone_size: .; j_call: TRBJ2-7; cdr3_aa: CASSQEGAGLGEQYF; cdr3_nt: TGCGCCAGCAGCCAAGAAGGGGCGGGTTTGGGGGAGCAGTACTTC
v_call: TRBV12-3/TRBV12-4; d_call: .; clone_size: many; j_call: TRBJ2-2; cdr3_aa: CASSFGGAATGELFF; cdr3_nt: TGTGCCAGCAGTTTTGGGGGAGCGGCCACCGGGGAGCTGTTTTTT
v_call: TRBV27; d_call: .; clone_size: many; j_call: TRBJ2-1; cdr3_aa: CASSLGGGWNEQFF; cdr3_nt: TGTGCCAGCAGTTTAGGCGGCGGGTGGAATGAGCAGTTCTTC
v_call: TRBV7-9; d_call: .; clone_size: .; j_call: TRBJ1-5; cdr3_aa: CASSPTGDGNQPQHF; cdr3_nt: TGTGCCAGCAGCCCTACCGGGGATGGCAATCAGCCCCAGCATTTT
v_call: TRBV6-5; d_call: .; clone_size: many; j_call: TRBJ2-2; cdr3_aa: CASSPLTGELFF; cdr3_nt: TGTGCCAGCAGTCCCCTCACCGGGGAGCTGTTTTTT
v_call: TRBV29-1; d_call: .; clone_size: many; j_call: TRBJ2-1; cdr3_aa: CSVGIYNEQFF; cdr3_nt: TGCAGCGTGGGGATCTACAATGAGCAGTTCTTC
v_call: TRBV29-1; d_call: TRBD2; clone_size: many; j_call: TRBJ2-7; cdr3_aa: CSVDASGRDEQYF; cdr3_nt: TGCAGCGTTGATGCCTCAGGGAGGGACGAGCAGTACTTC
v_call: TRBV18; d_call: .; clone_size: few; j_call: TRBJ2-4; cdr3_aa: CASSPTIDGFQYF; cdr3_nt: TGTGCCAGCTCACCAACGATCGACGGATTTCAGTACTTC
v_call: TRBV5-1; d_call: .; clone_size: .; j_call: TRBJ2-2; cdr3_aa: CASSLELGGTGELFF; cdr3_nt: TGCGCCAGCAGCTTGGAATTAGGGGGAACCGGGGAGCTGTTTTTT
v_call: TRBV20-1; d_call: .; clone_size: .; j_call: TRBJ2-7; cdr3_aa: CSAPLDRFYEQYF; cdr3_nt: TGCAGTGCTCCGCTTGACAGATTCTACGAGCAGTACTTC
v_call: TRBV6-5; d_call: .; clone_size: .; j_call: TRBJ2-1; cdr3_aa: CASSYSRGGEHEQFF; cdr3_nt: TGTGCCAGCAGTTACTCGAGAGGGGGAGAGCATGAGCAGTTCTTC
v_call: TRBV5-1; d_call: .; clone_size: .; j_call: TRBJ2-3; cdr3_aa: CASSRAREVTDTQYF; cdr3_nt: TGCGCCAGCAGCCGGGCCAGGGAAGTTACAGATACGCAGTATTTT
v_call: TRBV7-9; d_call: .; clone_size: .; j_call: TRBJ1-1; cdr3_aa: CASSRDIIEAFF; cdr3_nt: TGTGCCAGCAGCCGGGACATCATTGAAGCTTTCTTT
v_call: TRBV12-3/TRBV12-4; d_call: TRBD1; clone_size: many; j_call: TRBJ1-1; cdr3_aa: CASSLGQGGTEAFF; cdr3_nt: TGTGCCAGCAGTTTAGGACAGGGGGGTACTGAAGCTTTCTTT
v_call: TRBV10-3; d_call: .; clone_size: .; j_call: TRBJ2-7; cdr3_aa: CAISETESSSYEQYF; cdr3_nt: TGTGCCATCAGTGAGACAGAATCGAGCTCCTACGAGCAGTACTTC